This TCR beta chain came from a study of T cell responses to AZD1222 COVID-19 vaccine. Overall study findings and caveats: Baseline antibody screening turned up just five to seven seropositive AZD1222 recipients. There were mostly white British donors and more females than males, and clonal diversity was possibly underestimated.

Pooled in the analysis were second doses at about 4 or about 12 weeks. V lost 1 base, J lost 6 bases, and 0 bases stayed unmatched. The CDR3 is 14 residues long. Per the germline V gene, CDR1 is SQVTM and CDR2 is ANQGSEA. Comment on this clone: Its specificity is unknown.

The data were produced by immunoSEQ multiplex PCR, yet TCRdb's version contains in-frame clones alone and is incomplete. The sample holds roughly 92,000 clones, 85% to 90% seen once. This TCR came from an adult who received the AZD1222 COVID-19 vaccine. The V call is TRBV29-1, the J call TRBJ2-3; 14 bases agree with TRBD2. The sample here was peripheral blood, taken 28 days after the second AZD1222 dose. DNA for the CDR3: TGCAGCGTTGAAGGACTAGCGGGGGGGGATACGCAGTATTTT. It yields the protein CSVEGLAGGDTQYF.